These 23 T cell receptor beta chains were all obtained from the same sample, sequenced in a study of blood T cells in healthy people across ages. Primed by a sample-barcoded 5' primer and a J-beta primer mix, a second PCR proceeded for 7 to 11 cycles. MiXCR, run by TCRdb on the 5' RACE reads, gives a single entry per CDR3 protein. The sample contains around 800,000 distinct CDR3 sequences, roughly 24% of which appear only once. The data also belong to a second study, concerning T cells of mothers and their children.

Specimen: blood. Receptor source: a boy younger than 18 in good health.

This clonotype was recorded a few times. Written as DNA, the CDR3 is TGTGCCAGCAGTTTGGAATACAGGAGCTCCTACGAGCAGTACTTC. Translation gives CASSLEYRSSYEQYF. V gene TRBV12-3 or TRBV12-4 combines with J gene TRBJ2-7; TRBD1 might be the D (5 bases). Trimming shortened V by 3 bases and J by 0 bases, and 12 bases separated the two germline ends. The CDR3 sequence is 15 residues long.

This clonotype was counted only a few times. This chain uses TRBV12-3 or TRBV12-4 with TRBJ2-3; D is perhaps TRBD2 (5 bases). The CDR3 is 15 amino acids. Trimming left V 4 bases short and J 0 bases short, with 11 bases between. The CDR3 nucleotides read TGTGCCAGCAGTTGGGTGGGAGATAGCACAGATACGCAGTATTTT. It translates to CASSWVGDSTDTQYF.

This clonotype has only a few counts. This chain joins TRBV9 and TRBJ1-4; a possible D gene is TRBD1 (6 bases). Germline CDR1 is SGDLS and CDR2 is YYNGEE. The CDR3 spans 13 residues. Trimming took 0 bases from V and 10 from J, leaving 10 bases between them. CDR3 coding DNA: TGTGCCAGCAGCGTAGGTGGCAGGGGAAAACTGTTTTTT. Amino acid sequence: CASSVGGRGKLFF.

V is TRBV6-2 or TRBV6-3 and J is TRBJ2-7; D is undetermined. The germline V and J ends were trimmed by 7 bases and 2 bases, with 9 bases remaining between them. CDR3 length: 12 amino acids. CDR1 is MNHEY and CDR2 is SVGEGT in the germline V gene. The CDR3 DNA is TGTGCCAGCAAGAGTGTCCCCTACGAGCAGTACTTC. Its protein product is CASKSVPYEQYF.

Of note for this clonotype: A read error may account for a junction end that differs from germline. The chain couples TRBV5-1 to TRBJ2-1, with 14 bases that match TRBD2. CDR1 is SGHRS and CDR2 is YFSETQ in the germline V gene. CDR3 length: 15 residues. CDR3 region: CTSSRTSGGHNEQFF. CDR3 DNA sequence: TGCACCAGCAGCAGGACTAGCGGGGGGCACAATGAGCAGTTCTTC.

This clonotype has more than one count but fewer than ten. The chain recombines TRBV29-1 with TRBJ2-5; TRBD1 agrees at 7 bases. Germline CDR1 SQVTM, CDR2 ANQGSEA. The CDR3 is made up of 14 amino acids. The V segment lost 2 bases and the J segment 2 bases; nucleotides outside the gene matches: 5. This CDR3 is CSVELRDRQETQYF. The CDR3 DNA is TGCAGCGTTGAACTCCGGGACAGACAAGAGACCCAGTACTTC. The whole variable domain, filled in from reference TRBV29-1 and TRBJ2-5, reads SAVISQKPSRDICQRGTSLTIQCQVDSQVTMMFWYRQQPGQSLTLIATANQGSEATYESGFVIDKFPISRPNLTFSTLTVSNMSPEDSSIYLCSVELRDRQETQYFGPGTRLLVL.

The sample holds a few counts of this clonotype. This chain uses TRBV20-1 with TRBJ2-5; D tentatively reads TRBD1 or TRBD2 (5 bases each). Germline loops: CDR1 DFQATT, CDR2 SNEGSKA (reference sequence). Trimming shortened V by 2 bases and J by 4 bases, and 14 bases separated the two germline ends. The CDR3 consists of 14 residues. The CDR3 nucleotides are TGCAGTGCTAGAAGGCCTGGGGGTGGAGAGACCCAGTACTTC. Residues: CSARRPGGGETQYF.

This clonotype occurred a few times. The rearrangement links TRBV7-9 to TRBJ1-3, with TRBD1 matching 12 bases. J lost 2 bases, V lost 5 bases, and 13 bases had no gene match. In germline, CDR1 is SEHNR, CDR2 FQNEAQ (reference sequence). The CDR3 runs 19 residues. Written as DNA, the CDR3 is TGTGCCAGCAGCCCAACGGGACAGGGGGCCGTCTACGCTGGAAACACCATATATTTT. Translating gives CASSPTGQGAVYAGNTIYF.

This clonotype has a handful of counts. The junction does not match germline at one end; this may be a read error. The V call is TRBV6-6, the J call TRBJ2-5; the D is unclear. The J call may be mistaken, given a closer DNA end match to TRBJ2-1. The CDR3 has 12 amino acids. The V gene's germline CDR1 is MNHNY and CDR2 SVGAGI (reference sequence). CDR3 DNA sequence: TGCGCCAGCAGTCCAGTATTTAATGAGCAGTTCTTC. Translation gives CASSPVFNEQFF.

This clonotype was counted a few times. The chain is built from TRBV29-1 and TRBJ1-4; unclear D gene. This CDR3 spans 10 amino acids. CDR1 is SQVTM and CDR2 is ANQGSEA in the germline V gene. V was cut by 0 bases and J by 14 bases, with 7 bases left in between. In DNA, the CDR3 is TGCAGCGTTGAAGACGAAAGGCTGTTTTTT. Translating it yields CSVEDERLFF.

The rearrangement joins TRBV3-1 to TRBJ2-5, with D unresolved. The germline CDR1 and CDR2 sequences are LGHDT and YNNKEL (reference sequence). V was cut by 0 bases and J by 0 bases, with 14 bases left in between. CDR3 size: 17 residues. CDR3 residues: CASSQDELDPYQETQYF. CDR3 DNA sequence: TGTGCCAGCAGCCAAGATGAGCTAGACCCGTACCAAGAGACCCAGTACTTC.

This rearrangement joins TRBV20-1 to TRBJ2-4; TRBD2 matches at 12 bases. V dropped 3 bases and J dropped 8; count of bases not matched to a gene: 17. Germline lookup yields CDR1 DFQATT and CDR2 SNEGSKA (reference sequence). This CDR3 comprises 18 residues. CDR3 sequence (DNA): TGCAGTGCTAGGGAGGACCTCGGACTAGCGGGATTCCAGGACATTCAGTACTTC. It encodes CSAREDLGLAGFQDIQYF.

This chain uses TRBV28 with TRBJ1-2, with a weak D call TRBD1 (5 bases). This CDR3 is built from 15 residues. Trimming took off 4 bases at V and 0 bases at J, with 12 bases between the two ends. Germline V lookup: CDR1 MDHEN, CDR2 SYDVKM. The CDR3 spells CASSSYPTANYGYTF. The CDR3 region has the DNA TGTGCCAGCAGTTCGTATCCGACAGCTAACTATGGCTACACCTTC.

In nucleotides, the CDR3 is TGTGCCAGCTGTTTTGCAGGGACTGGAGAGACCCAGTACTTC. Amino acids: CASCFAGTGETQYF. The chain combines TRBV2 with TRBJ2-5, with a possible D match to TRBD2 (6 bases). The CDR3 sequence is 14 residues long. The germline V gene has CDR1 SNHLY and CDR2 FYNNEI. Trimming left V 8 bases short and J 4 bases short, with 17 bases between. The complete variable domain, with remaining parts taken from reference TRBV2 and TRBJ2-5, reads EPEVTQTPSHQVTQMGQEVILRCVPISNHLYFYWYRQILGQKVEFLVSFYNNEISEKSEIFDDQFSVERPDGSNFTLKIRSTKLEDSAMYFCASCFAGTGETQYFGPGTRLLVL.

The chain uses TRBV7-9 and TRBJ2-1; 10 nucleotides line up with TRBD2. The CDR3 sequence is 13 residues long. V was pared by 8 bases and J by 5 bases, with 3 bases of the junction left unmatched. Germline V CDR1 and CDR2: SEHNR, FQNEAQ (reference sequence). DNA for the CDR3: TGTGCCAGCGTAGGACTAGCGGACAATGAGCAGTTCTTC. It codes for CASVGLADNEQFF.

The chain employs TRBV9 and TRBJ2-5; no reliable D call. This CDR3 has 14 amino acids. Germline V gene sequence: CDR1 SGDLS, CDR2 YYNGEE. Trimming removed 4 bases at V and 5 bases at J, with 15 bases between. The CDR3 sequence is CASSLGPWAETQYF. CDR3 DNA: TGTGCCAGCAGCCTAGGGCCTTGGGCCGAGACCCAGTACTTC.

A few counts support this clonotype. The chain recombines TRBV5-1 with TRBJ2-7; 9 bases fit TRBD1. The V gene end was trimmed by 0 bases and the J gene end by 6 bases; junction bases not matched to a gene: 10. CDR3 size: 16 residues. Germline V gene data show CDR1 as SGHRS and CDR2 as YFSETQ. As DNA, the CDR3 is TGCGCCAGCAGCTTGGATTCCGGGACAGGGAATATCGAGCAGTACTTC. Translating it yields CASSLDSGTGNIEQYF.

The chain combines TRBV6-1 with TRBJ2-7; D is tentatively TRBD1 or TRBD2 (5 bases each). The J call is in doubt because the DNA end fits TRBJ2-1 better. The germline V gene encodes CDR1 MNHNS and CDR2 SASEGT. The CDR3 is made up of 14 amino acids. CDR3 nucleotide sequence: TGTGCCAGCAGCTCTAGAGGGGTGTACAATGAGCAGTTCTTC. Protein: CASSSRGVYNEQFF.

This clonotype has only one observation. This chain links TRBV5-1 with TRBJ1-4; D gene uncertain. This CDR3 contains 14 residues. From germline, CDR1 is SGHRS and CDR2 YFSETQ. V was cut by 3 bases and J by 7 bases, with 13 bases left in between. This chain's CDR3 is CASSYDHGLEKLFF. The CDR3 nucleotides read TGCGCCAGCAGCTATGACCACGGGCTTGAAAAACTGTTTTTT. The entire variable domain, with the rest obtained from reference TRBV5-1 and TRBJ1-4, is as follows: KAGVTQTPRYLIKTRGQQVTLSCSPISGHRSVSWYQQTPGQGLQFLFEYFSETQRNKGNFPGRFSGRQFSNSRSEMNVSTLELGDSALYLCASSYDHGLEKLFFGSGTQLSVL.

The rearrangement joins TRBV12-3 or TRBV12-4 to TRBJ2-5; D uncertain. V shed 6 bases and J shed 5 bases, with 13 bases lying between them. The CDR3 runs to 13 residues. CDR3 sequence: CASRGGRLETQYF. In nucleotides, the CDR3 is TGTGCCAGCAGAGGTGGCAGGTTGGAGACCCAGTACTTC.

The rearrangement joins TRBV6-5 to TRBJ2-7, with TRBD2 matching over 8 bases. The CDR3 loop spans 11 amino acids. V shed 10 bases, J shed 6 bases, and the junction held 5 bases outside the gene matches. Germline-derived CDR1 and CDR2 are MNHEY and SVGAGI. CDR3 nucleotides: TGTGCCACCGTGCGGGGGGTCGAGCAGTACTTC. The encoded protein is CATVRGVEQYF.

The rearrangement joins TRBV3-1 to TRBJ2-5; D unclear. Deletions cut 1 base from V and 0 bases from J, with 6 bases between. Germline values: CDR1 LGHDT, CDR2 YNNKEL (reference sequence). The CDR3 contains 14 residues. The CDR3 is CASSQVQHQETQYF. The CDR3 DNA sequence: TGTGCCAGCAGCCAAGTGCAGCACCAAGAGACCCAGTACTTC.

This clonotype was counted a few times. The rearrangement links TRBV20-1 to TRBJ2-5, with D perhaps TRBD2 (6 bases). The CDR3 is 14 residues long. CDR1 and CDR2 from the germline V gene are DFQATT and SNEGSKA (reference sequence). With 0 bases removed from V and 3 bases from J, the gap between germline ends came to 11 bases. Here the CDR3 reads CSARDLGGEETQYF. The CDR3 DNA reads TGCAGTGCTAGAGACCTCGGCGGGGAAGAGACCCAGTACTTC.